Presented here are 25 T cell receptor beta chains from one specimen sequenced in a study of T cell clones after liver transplantation (dated by TCRdb to the late 2010s). Library preparation used the immunoSEQ multiplex PCR assay. TCRdb's version of the immuneACCESS table is confined to in-frame rearrangements and falls short of the full clone set. An unresolved V gene accounts for under half of the shortfall where checked; the remainder is of unknown origin. The sample includes tens of thousands of clones, with roughly 92% observed a single time. The ten top clones hold approximately 1% of the sample. Sequencing used CD4+ T cells from blood, obtained about 26 months after liver transplant. The source of these receptors is a human patient who received a liver transplant. Donor T cells from the graft may be present among the T cells after a transplant.

The chain carries TRBV9 and TRBJ1-5; D not certain. This CDR3 has 13 residues. Germline CDR1 reads SGDLS; CDR2 reads YYNGEE. V lost 0 bases and J lost 5, with 6 bases in between. The CDR3 region has the DNA TGTGCCAGCAGCGTAGACGGCTATCAGCCCCAGCATTTT. Protein sequence: CASSVDGYQPQHF.

The chain uses TRBV27 and TRBJ2-5; the D gene could be TRBD1 or TRBD2 (5 bases each). V shed 2 bases and J shed 1 base, with 17 bases lying between them. CDR1 is MNHEY, CDR2 SMNVEV, per germline (reference sequence). The CDR3 contains 17 residues. As DNA, the CDR3 is TGTGCCAGCAGTTTAGGGGCGAGGGGTCCCGCCCAAGAGACCCAGTACTTC. It codes for CASSLGARGPAQETQYF.

The J gene is TRBJ2-3, the V gene TRBV5-4, with D perhaps TRBD1 (5 bases). Trimming pared 0 bases from V and 4 bases from J, leaving 15 bases between. Germline CDR1 and CDR2: SGHNT and YYREEE (reference sequence). CDR3 length: 16 residues. The CDR3 sequence: CASSLVGQGIADTQYF. Written as DNA, the CDR3 is TGTGCCAGCAGCTTGGTCGGTCAGGGCATCGCAGATACGCAGTATTTT.

The chain recombines TRBV18 with TRBJ2-7; no reliable D call. The CDR3 loop spans 15 amino acids. Germline CDR1 and CDR2: KGHSH and LQKENI. Trimming took 2 bases from V and 1 from J, leaving 12 bases between them. The CDR3 DNA reads as TGTGCCAGCTCACCAGCGTCCGGTGATTCCTACGAGCAGTACTTC. This encodes CASSPASGDSYEQYF.

This chain links TRBV29-1 with TRBJ1-1, with D tentatively TRBD1 (6 bases). The CDR3 contains 14 residues. Germline V gene data show CDR1 as SQVTM and CDR2 as ANQGSEA. V gave up 6 bases and J gave up 1 base, with 15 bases separating them. As DNA, the CDR3 is TGCAGCGTCGCTCCCGGGACAACGAACACTGAAGCTTTCTTT. Its translation is CSVAPGTTNTEAFF.

The chain has TRBV10-3 and TRBJ2-7; D uncertain. Germline V gene sequence: CDR1 ENHRY, CDR2 SYGVKD. This CDR3 has 11 residues. V gave up 8 bases and J gave up 4 bases, with 9 bases separating them. CDR3 amino acids: CAIGRGYEQYF. CDR3 sequence (DNA): TGTGCCATCGGTAGAGGTTACGAGCAGTACTTC.

V is TRBV19 and J is TRBJ2-5; weak D call: TRBD1 (5 bases). V lost 3 bases to trimming and J lost 1 base, with 21 bases between them. The germline V gene encodes CDR1 LNHDA and CDR2 SQIVND (reference sequence). The CDR3 totals 18 residues. CDR3 residues: CASSMARAPSDGQETQYF. Here the CDR3 DNA reads TGTGCCAGTAGTATGGCCAGGGCCCCGTCCGATGGCCAAGAGACCCAGTACTTC.

The chain is built from TRBV19 and TRBJ1-5, with TRBD1 identical over 7 bases. The CDR3 is 14 residues long. From germline, CDR1 is LNHDA and CDR2 SQIVND (reference sequence). V dropped 5 bases and J dropped 4; count of bases not matched to a gene: 5. The CDR3 DNA reads TGTGCCAGTAGTGTTACAGGGGATAATCAGCCCCAGCATTTT. Translating gives CASSVTGDNQPQHF.

The table lists this clone with a count of one. This CDR3 is CAWSPRTMGQAFGANVLTF. The CDR3 DNA reads TGTGCCTGGAGTCCCCGCACGATGGGACAGGCCTTTGGGGCCAACGTCCTGACTTTC. The chain couples TRBV30 to TRBJ2-6; the match to TRBD1 covers 8 bases. V shed 2 bases and J 3 bases; nucleotides not matched to a gene: 15. Germline CDR1 is GTSNPN and CDR2 is SVGIG (reference sequence). CDR3 length: 19 residues.

J is TRBJ1-1 and V is TRBV14; unclear D gene. V dropped 1 base and J dropped 1 base, with 13 bases sitting between them. This CDR3 is 16 amino acids long. The germline CDR1 and CDR2 sequences are SGHDN and FVKESK. CDR3 coding DNA: TGTGCCAGCAGCCAAGTCCGTATTTTCGGGAACACTGAAGCTTTCTTT. Protein product: CASSQVRIFGNTEAFF.

The table lists this clone with a count of one. The chain joins TRBV19 to TRBJ2-3; 7 bases agree with TRBD2. The trim removed 3 bases at V and 2 bases at J, leaving 5 bases unmatched. The V gene's germline CDR1 is LNHDA and CDR2 SQIVND (reference sequence). The CDR3 has 15 amino acids. The CDR3 DNA reads TGTGCCAGTAGTATGTTTGGACTAGTCACAGATACGCAGTATTTT. It codes for CASSMFGLVTDTQYF.

The genes are TRBV6-5 and TRBJ1-5, with 7 bases lining up with TRBD1. Germline V gene data show CDR1 as MNHEY and CDR2 as SVGAGI. This CDR3 has 12 amino acids. J gave up 2 bases and V 8 bases, and 0 bases lay outside the gene matches. The CDR3 loop is CASGQGNQPQHF. The DNA for the CDR3 is TGTGCCAGCGGACAGGGCAATCAGCCCCAGCATTTT.

J is TRBJ2-5 and V is TRBV7-6; TRBD1 agrees at 9 bases. The CDR3 sequence is 15 residues long. With 1 base clipped from V and 5 bases from J, the junction kept 5 bases outside the gene matches. Germline CDR1 is SGHVS and CDR2 is FNYEAQ. CDR3 sequence reads: CASSLGGTGRETQYF. CDR3 DNA sequence: TGTGCCAGCAGCTTAGGCGGGACAGGGAGGGAGACCCAGTACTTC.

This chain connects TRBV7-9 to TRBJ2-1, with 9 bases that match TRBD1. V shed 2 bases, J shed 7 bases, and the junction held 18 bases outside the gene matches. There are 19 residues in the CDR3. The germline V gene has CDR1 SEHNR and CDR2 FQNEAQ (reference sequence). The CDR3 reads CASSLFEYVTGGAENEQFF. The CDR3 region has the DNA TGTGCCAGCAGCTTATTTGAATATGTCACAGGGGGCGCAGAAAATGAGCAGTTCTTC. Supplemented by reference TRBV7-9 and TRBJ2-1, the full variable domain reads DTGVSQNPRHKITKRGQNVTFRCDPISEHNRLYWYRQTLGQGPEFLTYFQNEAQLEKSRLLSDRFSAERPKGSFSTLEIQRTEQGDSAMYLCASSLFEYVTGGAENEQFFGPGTRLTVL.

The V and J genes are TRBV19 and TRBJ2-2, with D hard to call. Germline assignment: CDR1 LNHDA and CDR2 SQIVND (reference sequence). The length of the CDR3 is 15 residues. With 3 bases removed from V and 1 base from J, the gap between germline ends came to 9 bases. The CDR3 nucleotides are TGTGCCAGTAGTATCCCTATTTTGAACACCGGGGAGCTGTTTTTT. Its protein product is CASSIPILNTGELFF.

This clone has only a few counts. The chain joins TRBV5-1 to TRBJ2-3; TRBD1 aligns across 7 bases. V shed 8 bases, J shed 1 base, and the junction held 10 bases outside the gene matches. Germline assignment: CDR1 SGHRS and CDR2 YFSETQ. This CDR3 contains 15 residues. The CDR3 DNA sequence: TGCGCCAGTACTACAGGGGAATTGGGCACAGATACGCAGTATTTT. Translation: CASTTGELGTDTQYF.

The chain recombines TRBV5-4 with TRBJ2-2; perhaps TRBD2 as D (7 bases). CDR1 and CDR2 from the germline V gene are SGHNT and YYREEE (reference sequence). This CDR3 is 17 amino acids long. V lost 2 bases and J lost 4, with 18 bases in between. CDR3 region: CASSLPRGGASTGELFF. The CDR3 bases are TGTGCCAGCAGCTTACCTCGCGGGGGCGCGAGCACCGGGGAGCTGTTTTTT. Full variable domain (remainder filled in from reference TRBV5-4 and TRBJ2-2): ETGVTQSPTHLIKTRGQQVTLRCSSQSGHNTVSWYQQALGQGPQFIFQYYREEENGRGNFPPRFSGLQFPNYSSELNVNALELDDSALYLCASSLPRGGASTGELFFGEGSRLTVL.

The chain couples TRBV29-1 to TRBJ1-1; TRBD1 is a possible D gene (5 bases). V was cut by 6 bases and J by 1 base, with 12 bases left in between. The CDR3 is made up of 13 amino acids. Per the germline V gene, CDR1 is SQVTM and CDR2 is ANQGSEA. Here the CDR3 reads CSVRQQANTEAFF. CDR3 DNA: TGCAGCGTGCGACAACAGGCGAACACTGAAGCTTTCTTT.

The J gene is TRBJ2-7, the V gene TRBV18, with TRBD2 matching 12 bases. Germline-derived CDR1 and CDR2 are KGHSH and LQKENI. J was trimmed by 1 base and V by 1 base; bases with no gene match: 2. The CDR3 extends over 16 amino acids. As DNA, the CDR3 is TGTGCCAGCTCACCACTGACTAGCGGGAGTTCCTACGAGCAGTACTTC. It translates to CASSPLTSGSSYEQYF. The whole variable domain, filled in from reference TRBV18 and TRBJ2-7, reads NAGVMQNPRHLVRRRGQEARLRCSPMKGHSHVYWYRQLPEEGLKFMVYLQKENIIDESGMPKERFSAEFPKEGPSILRIQQVVRGDSAAYFCASSPLTSGSSYEQYFGPGTRLTVT.

The CDR3 here is CASGSLGTGNTIYF. CDR3 bases: TGTGCCAGCGGCTCCTTGGGTACTGGAAACACCATATATTTT. The rearrangement links TRBV9 to TRBJ1-3; D gene ambiguous. Trimming took 7 bases from V and 2 from J, leaving 13 bases between them. This CDR3 has 14 amino acids. CDR1 and CDR2 from the germline V gene are SGDLS and YYNGEE. The whole variable domain, filled in from reference TRBV9 and TRBJ1-3, reads DSGVTQTPKHLITATGQRVTLRCSPRSGDLSVYWYQQSLDQGLQFLIQYYNGEERAKGNILERFSAQQFPDLHSELNLSSLELGDSALYFCASGSLGTGNTIYFGEGSWLTVV.

The V call is TRBV10-1, the J call TRBJ2-3; 10 bases map to TRBD2. Germline-derived CDR1 and CDR2 are WNHNN and SYGVQD (reference sequence). V lost 5 bases, J lost 0 bases, and 5 bases stayed unmatched. The CDR3 runs to 16 residues. This chain's CDR3 is CASSSTSGASTDTQYF. The DNA of the CDR3 is TGCGCCAGCAGTAGTACTAGCGGGGCTAGCACAGATACGCAGTATTTT.

This sequence joins TRBV6-5 and TRBJ1-3; D possibly corresponds to TRBD1 (5 bases). Germline V gene data show CDR1 as MNHEY and CDR2 as SVGAGI. CDR3 length: 15 residues. Trimming left V 2 bases short and J 0 bases short, with 8 bases between. The CDR3 region is CASSYQGSSGNTIYF. The DNA for the CDR3 is TGTGCCAGCAGTTACCAGGGCTCCTCTGGAAACACCATATATTTT.

The chain is built from TRBV5-8 and TRBJ2-3; TRBD1 agrees at 7 bases. The germline V gene encodes CDR1 SGHTS and CDR2 YDEGEE. This CDR3 is built from 15 residues. J gave up 0 bases and V 2 bases, and 3 bases lay outside the gene matches. CDR3 sequence: CASSLGQVSTDTQYF. CDR3 coding DNA: TGTGCCAGCAGCTTAGGACAGGTCAGCACAGATACGCAGTATTTT.

This sequence joins TRBV10-1 and TRBJ1-3; no reliable D call. The CDR3 contains 14 residues. Trimming took 6 bases from V and 0 from J, leaving 9 bases between them. Germline lookup yields CDR1 WNHNN and CDR2 SYGVQD (reference sequence). The CDR3 nucleotides read TGCGCCAGCAGCGCGGACCCCTCTGGAAACACCATATATTTT. Translation gives CASSADPSGNTIYF.

The genes are TRBV7-9 and TRBJ1-1; D unresolved. V shed 5 bases and J shed 4 bases, with 8 bases lying between them. This CDR3 spans 12 amino acids. From germline, CDR1 is SEHNR and CDR2 FQNEAQ (reference sequence). In DNA form, the CDR3 reads TGTGCCAGCAGCGGATTGGTCACTGAAGCTTTCTTT. As protein: CASSGLVTEAFF.